The 20 T cell receptor beta chains given below trace back to one sample, sequenced in a study of shared clonotypes between healthy human individuals. The data were produced by immunoSEQ multiplex PCR, yet TCRdb's version contains in-frame clones alone and is incomplete. This table has 1 million to 1.3 million clones, 78% appearing once. The sequenced sample consisted of memory CD4+ T cells from PBMCs. Subset: CD45RA-negative fraction. The receptors shown here come from a man between 18 and 35 years old in good health. Some clones in this sample may be carry-over from other donors' samples.

The V and J genes are TRBV4-2 and TRBJ2-3; tentative D call: TRBD1 (6 bases). The length of the CDR3 is 13 residues. V was trimmed by 1 base and J by 6 bases, leaving 8 bases between them. Germline CDR1 LGHNA, CDR2 YNFKEQ. CDR3 in amino acids: CASSQGQGDTQYF. For the CDR3, the DNA is TGTGCCAGCAGCCAAGGCCAGGGGGATACGCAGTATTTT.

This clone was found a few times. The J gene is TRBJ2-1, the V gene TRBV5-1, with 10 bases identical to TRBD2. J was trimmed by 2 bases and V by 0 bases; bases with no gene match: 8. CDR1 and CDR2 from the germline V gene are SGHRS and YFSETQ. This CDR3 spans 18 amino acids. CDR3 in DNA: TGCGCCAGCAGCTTGGACCCTCTAGCGGGAGTGCCCTACAATGAGCAGTTCTTC. Translated: CASSLDPLAGVPYNEQFF.

CDR3 nucleotide sequence: TGTGCCAGCAGGGGTGACGCCTACAATGAGCAGTTCTTC. Translated: CASRGDAYNEQFF. This chain links TRBV6-1 with TRBJ2-1; D is unresolved. Germline CDR1 is MNHNS and CDR2 is SASEGT. Trimming took off 6 bases at V and 2 bases at J, with 8 bases between the two ends. The CDR3 has 13 amino acids.

J is TRBJ2-1 and V is TRBV15; D unclear. Between the trimmed V and J ends, which lost 0 bases and 2 bases, there was a span of 8 bases. Germline V gene lookup returns CDR1 LNHNV and CDR2 YYDKDF (reference sequence). The CDR3 covers 15 residues. The CDR3 region has the DNA TGTGCCACCAGCAGAGACACCCCTGCCTACAATGAGCAGTTCTTC. It encodes CATSRDTPAYNEQFF.

J is TRBJ1-2 and V is TRBV28; possibly TRBD1 for D (5 bases). The germline CDR1 and CDR2 sequences are MDHEN and SYDVKM. The CDR3 length is 13 residues. V dropped 2 bases and J dropped 4 bases, with 8 bases sitting between them. DNA for the CDR3: TGTGCCAGCAGTTTAGGGGGTTCCTATGGCTACACCTTC. It yields the protein CASSLGGSYGYTF.

The V gene is TRBV7-2, the J gene TRBJ2-6; D remains ambiguous. Trimming took off 1 base at V and 4 bases at J, with 14 bases between the two ends. The CDR3 runs to 17 residues. Per germline, CDR1 SGHTA and CDR2 FQGNSA. The CDR3 loop is CASSLEAPWVGANVLTF. In nucleotides, the CDR3 is TGTGCCAGCAGCTTAGAGGCCCCTTGGGTAGGGGCCAACGTCCTGACTTTC.

V is TRBV5-1 and J is TRBJ1-2, with D possibly matching TRBD1 (6 bases). The CDR3 consists of 12 residues. The germline V gene has CDR1 SGHRS and CDR2 YFSETQ. Trimming removed 2 bases from V and 8 bases from J, with 10 bases in between. This CDR3 reads CASSFTGYGYTF. The CDR3 nucleotides read TGCGCCAGCAGCTTCACAGGGTACGGCTACACCTTC.

This clone was seen at least ten times. The chain recombines TRBV7-9 with TRBJ2-1; 7 nucleotides match TRBD2. Germline V gives CDR1 SEHNR, CDR2 FQNEAQ (reference sequence). With V trimmed by 5 bases and J by 9 bases, 10 bases remained unmatched. This CDR3 is built from 14 residues. The CDR3 is CASSTGTTSVEQFF. The CDR3 nucleotides read TGTGCCAGCAGCACCGGGACTACGAGCGTTGAGCAGTTCTTC.

The chain couples TRBV9 to TRBJ2-5; 10 bases line up with TRBD1. V lost 3 bases and J lost 4; bases outside the gene matches: 6. Germline V gene lookup returns CDR1 SGDLS and CDR2 YYNGEE. There are 15 residues in the CDR3. The CDR3 nucleotides are TGTGCCAGCAGCGGACAGGGGGCGAGGCGAGAGACCCAGTACTTC. Amino acid sequence: CASSGQGARRETQYF.

This rearrangement joins TRBV2 to TRBJ2-3; D unclear. There are 13 residues in the CDR3. In germline, CDR1 is SNHLY, CDR2 FYNNEI. The V gene lost 2 bases and the J gene lost 6 bases, with 9 bases spanning the gap. CDR3 sequence: CASSEIARDTQYF. For the CDR3, the DNA is TGTGCCAGCAGTGAAATAGCCCGGGATACGCAGTATTTT. The whole variable domain, filled in from reference TRBV2 and TRBJ2-3, reads EPEVTQTPSHQVTQMGQEVILRCVPISNHLYFYWYRQILGQKVEFLVSFYNNEISEKSEIFDDQFSVERPDGSNFTLKIRSTKLEDSAMYFCASSEIARDTQYFGPGTRLTVL.

This clone showed up just once. The chain couples TRBV6-6 to TRBJ2-4, with D possibly being TRBD1 or TRBD2 (5 bases each). Germline V gene data show CDR1 as MNHNY and CDR2 as SVGAGI (reference sequence). This CDR3 is built from 15 residues. The V gene lost 5 bases and the J gene lost 4 bases, with 15 bases spanning the gap. The CDR3 is CASSAGTEGKNIQYF. CDR3 coding DNA: TGTGCCAGCAGTGCCGGAACTGAGGGGAAAAACATTCAGTACTTC.

The chain links TRBV11-2 to TRBJ1-4; 7 positions match TRBD1. The germline CDR1 and CDR2 sequences are SGHAT and FQNNGV. The CDR3 has 15 amino acids. V lost 0 bases and J lost 8; bases outside the gene matches: 6. This CDR3 is CASSLDGTGDEKLFF. The CDR3 coding sequence is TGTGCCAGCAGCTTAGACGGTACAGGGGACGAAAAACTGTTTTTT.

The CDR3 DNA reads as TGTGCCAGCAGGATACTAGCGGAAGAGACCCAGTACTTC. Translated: CASRILAEETQYF. The genes are TRBV6-1 and TRBJ2-5; 8 nucleotides agree with TRBD2. The CDR3 totals 13 residues. Germline V gene sequence: CDR1 MNHNS, CDR2 SASEGT. Losses at the gene ends were 6 bases for V and 3 bases for J; bases not matched to a gene: 3.

The rearrangement joins TRBV6-5 to TRBJ1-4; D may be TRBD1 (5 bases). The CDR3 length is 13 residues. The V gene's germline CDR1 is MNHEY and CDR2 SVGAGI. The V gene lost 0 bases and the J gene lost 10 bases, with 9 bases spanning the gap. CDR3 nucleotide sequence: TGTGCCAGCAGTTACTCGAGTGGGGGAAAACTGTTTTTT. The encoded protein is CASSYSSGGKLFF.

This chain joins TRBV28 and TRBJ1-5; 7 positions match TRBD1. The V gene's germline CDR1 is MDHEN and CDR2 SYDVKM. J gave up 2 bases and V 6 bases, and 10 bases lay outside the gene matches. This CDR3 has 16 residues. The chain's CDR3 is CASRDFRGSGNQPQHF. In DNA form, the CDR3 reads TGTGCCAGCAGAGATTTCAGGGGGTCGGGCAATCAGCCCCAGCATTTT.

As DNA, the CDR3 is TGTGCCAGCAGTAGGACTACCGGGACTAGTCAGTACGAGCAGTACTTC. It translates to CASSRTTGTSQYEQYF. This sequence joins TRBV6-6 and TRBJ2-7, with 8 bases aligning to TRBD2. Per the germline V gene, CDR1 is MNHNY and CDR2 is SVGAGI (reference sequence). V was pared by 5 bases and J by 4 bases, with 13 bases of the junction left unmatched. CDR3 length: 16 amino acids.

The table lists this clone with a count of one. J is TRBJ2-1 and V is TRBV6-6; a weak D match, TRBD2 (5 bases). The V end lost 3 bases, the J end lost 10 bases, and 7 bases lay between the germline ends. The CDR3 is made up of 11 amino acids. CDR1 MNHNY and CDR2 SVGAGI come from the germline V gene (reference sequence). Written as DNA, the CDR3 is TGTGCCAGCAGTTATCCGGGGGAGCAGTTCTTC. Translation: CASSYPGEQFF.

V gene TRBV11-3 combines with J gene TRBJ2-2, with D maybe TRBD2 (5 bases). CDR3 length: 12 amino acids. V was cut by 4 bases and J by 8 bases, with 8 bases left in between. CDR1 and CDR2 from the germline V gene are SGHNT and YENEEA. CDR3 residues: CASSSGEGELFF. DNA of the CDR3: TGTGCCAGCAGCTCTGGGGAGGGGGAGCTGTTTTTT.

This sequence joins TRBV28 and TRBJ1-2; D gene uncertain. Trimming cost V 5 bases and J 7 bases, with 11 bases left between them. CDR3 size: 12 residues. Germline CDR1 MDHEN, CDR2 SYDVKM. CDR3 DNA sequence: TGTGCCAGCAGTCAAACTCATTCTGGCTACACCTTC. Translation gives CASSQTHSGYTF.

This chain links TRBV10-3 with TRBJ2-4; 7 positions agree with TRBD2. The V gene's germline CDR1 is ENHRY and CDR2 SYGVKD. The CDR3 has 16 residues. V dropped 3 bases and J dropped 0; count of bases not matched to a gene: 5. CDR3 DNA sequence: TGTGCCATCAGTGACCCCGGGGGGATAGCCAAAAACATTCAGTACTTC. Amino acid sequence: CAISDPGGIAKNIQYF.